Listed here are 15 T cell receptor beta chains from one sample, sequenced in a study of T cells in Graves' hyperthyroidism and ophthalmopathy. TCR beta CDR3 regions were amplified from RNA. The study used the HTBI primer set for a first-round RT-PCR of the TCR CDR3. TCRdb reanalysed the multiplex PCR reads using MiXCR and keeps one entry per CDR3 protein. Of roughly 400,000 distinct CDR3 sequences in the sample, more than 13% are singletons; the top ten hold around 27%. The sequenced sample was blood. Source of these receptors: a man between 45 and 60 years old with Graves' ophthalmopathy.

Concerning this clonotype itself: One end of the junction does not line up with germline, which may come from a read error. The chain uses TRBV6-1 and TRBJ2-1, with D possibly being TRBD1 or TRBD2 (5 bases each). Germline V gene sequence: CDR1 MNHNS, CDR2 SASEGT. The CDR3 is 12 residues long. The CDR3 nucleotides are TGTGCCAGCAGGGATGAAGGTCGAGGGGCCGGCTTC. Its protein is CASRDEGRGAGF.

This clonotype was counted at least ten times. The V call is TRBV3-1, the J call TRBJ2-1, with no clear D. The length of the CDR3 is 15 residues. The germline V gene encodes CDR1 LGHDT and CDR2 YNNKEL (reference sequence). V was trimmed by 0 bases and J by 4 bases, leaving 10 bases between them. Here the CDR3 reads CASSQDRTEYNEQFF. The CDR3 coding sequence is TGTGCCAGCAGCCAAGATCGAACAGAGTACAATGAGCAGTTCTTC.

This clonotype has more than one count but fewer than ten. V usage is TRBV6-2 or TRBV6-3 and J usage is TRBJ2-7; D may be TRBD1 (6 bases). Germline V gives CDR1 MNHEY, CDR2 SVGEGT. This CDR3 has 14 residues. V was cut by 6 bases and J by 1 base, with 13 bases left in between. This chain's CDR3 is CASSRTGQSYEQYF. In DNA, the CDR3 is TGTGCCAGCAGCCGCACCGGACAGTCCTACGAGCAGTACTTC.

This clonotype was observed at least ten times. The chain uses TRBV3-1 and TRBJ1-5, with D maybe TRBD1 (5 bases). The CDR3 sequence is 15 residues long. CDR1 and CDR2 (germline): LGHDT, YNNKEL (reference sequence). Trimming stripped 0 bases from V and 3 bases from J, with 9 bases between. The chain's CDR3 is CASSQDGGDNQPQHF. The CDR3 bases are TGTGCCAGCAGCCAAGATGGAGGGGACAATCAGCCCCAGCATTTT.

This clonotype was seen many times. V and J are TRBV2 and TRBJ2-1; D gene uncertain. The germline V and J ends were trimmed by 8 bases and 6 bases, with 11 bases remaining between them. The CDR3 contains 12 residues. Germline CDR1 reads SNHLY; CDR2 reads FYNNEI. The CDR3 spells CASVGLGNEQFF. Written as DNA, the CDR3 is TGTGCCAGCGTCGGTTTAGGCAATGAGCAGTTCTTC. Supplemented by reference TRBV2 and TRBJ2-1, the full variable domain reads EPEVTQTPSHQVTQMGQEVILRCVPISNHLYFYWYRQILGQKVEFLVSFYNNEISEKSEIFDDQFSVERPDGSNFTLKIRSTKLEDSAMYFCASVGLGNEQFFGPGTRLTVL.

This clonotype was seen more than once but under ten times. The J gene is TRBJ2-1, the V gene TRBV29-1; either TRBD1 or TRBD2 may supply D (5 bases each). Germline CDR1 and CDR2: SQVTM and ANQGSEA. The V gene lost 7 bases and the J gene lost 6 bases, with 19 bases spanning the gap. CDR3 size: 14 residues. The CDR3 DNA reads TGCAGCGCCGAAGGGGACGAGGGCCCCAATGAGCAGTTCTTC. This translates into CSAEGDEGPNEQFF.

The genes are TRBV4-1 and TRBJ2-6; the D call may be TRBD1 or TRBD2 (5 bases each). The V gene's germline CDR1 is MGHRA and CDR2 YSYEKL. The V gene lost 1 base and the J gene lost 1 base, with 8 bases spanning the gap. The CDR3 contains 16 residues. The CDR3 here is CASSQGGVSGANVLTF. In DNA form, the CDR3 reads TGCGCCAGCAGCCAAGGAGGGGTTTCTGGGGCCAACGTCCTGACTTTC.

In the case of this clonotype: It may be a read error: a sequence one base away is much more abundant. The rearrangement uses TRBV6-2 or TRBV6-3 and TRBJ2-5; D unresolved. The J call is uncertain, as TRBJ2-1 better fits the DNA end. Germline CDR1 MNHEY, CDR2 SVGEGT. This CDR3 has 13 amino acids. The CDR3: CASSYGRQETQFF. CDR3 coding DNA: TGTGCCAGCAGTTACGGACGTCAAGAGACCCAGTTCTTC.

This clonotype has a handful of counts. The genes are TRBV19 and TRBJ1-2; perhaps TRBD1 as D (5 bases). V was pared by 3 bases and J by 7 bases, with 15 bases between. Germline values: CDR1 LNHDA, CDR2 SQIVND (reference sequence). This CDR3 spans 14 amino acids. The CDR3 nucleotides read TGTGCCAGTAGTATCACCGGGACCGGATCTGGCTACACCTTC. Amino acid sequence: CASSITGTGSGYTF.

This clonotype was counted only a few times. The chain recombines TRBV19 with TRBJ2-2, with D hard to call. Germline V gene lookup returns CDR1 LNHDA and CDR2 SQIVND (reference sequence). V lost 3 bases to trimming and J lost 4 bases, with 6 bases between them. This CDR3 has 13 amino acids. The CDR3 DNA reads TGTGCCAGTAGTATCGGGCCCACCGGGGAGCTGTTTTTT. This sequence encodes CASSIGPTGELFF.

Only a few counts were recorded for this clonotype. The gene calls are TRBV7-8 and TRBJ2-1, with D tentatively TRBD1 or TRBD2 (5 bases each). With 4 bases removed from V and 0 bases from J, the gap between germline ends came to 10 bases. Germline V lookup: CDR1 SGHVS, CDR2 FQNEAQ. There are 15 residues in the CDR3. Here the CDR3 reads CASSSGPASYNEQFF. CDR3 coding DNA: TGTGCCAGCAGCTCGGGACCCGCCTCCTACAATGAGCAGTTCTTC.

This chain connects TRBV5-1 to TRBJ1-4, with 7 bases fitting TRBD1. The CDR3 is 12 amino acids. CDR1 SGHRS and CDR2 YFSETQ come from the germline V gene. The ends lost 3 bases at V and 7 bases at J; junction bases unmatched: 0. The CDR3 reads CASSSGGEKLFF. Here the CDR3 DNA reads TGCGCCAGCAGCTCAGGGGGTGAAAAACTGTTTTTT.

This chain links TRBV9 with TRBJ2-1, with 9 bases that match TRBD2. V lost 3 bases, J lost 7 bases, and 5 bases stayed unmatched. The CDR3 totals 14 residues. Per germline, CDR1 SGDLS and CDR2 YYNGEE. In DNA form, the CDR3 reads TGTGCCAGCAGCGGGACTAGCGTCGGGAATGAGCAGTTCTTC. Protein sequence: CASSGTSVGNEQFF.

This clonotype was recorded only once. The genes are TRBV19 and TRBJ1-3; D not certain. The V gene lost 4 bases and the J gene lost 0 bases, with 13 bases spanning the gap. This CDR3 has 16 residues. CDR1 and CDR2 (germline): LNHDA, SQIVND (reference sequence). The CDR3 nucleotides are TGTGCCAGTAGTACCCCGGGCGCCTCCTCTGGAAACACCATATATTTT. Translation: CASSTPGASSGNTIYF. The whole variable domain, remainder taken from reference TRBV19 and TRBJ1-3, is DGGITQSPKYLFRKEGQNVTLSCEQNLNHDAMYWYRQDPGQGLRLIYYSQIVNDFQKGDIAEGYSVSREKKESFPLTVTSAQKNPTAFYLCASSTPGASSGNTIYFGEGSWLTVV.

This clonotype appeared many times. For the CDR3, the DNA is TGTGCCAGCAGCCAAGGACTAGCGGGAGGTGTCAATGAGCAGTTCTTC. As protein: CASSQGLAGGVNEQFF. The V and J genes are TRBV3-1 and TRBJ2-1; the match to TRBD2 covers 13 bases. The trim removed 1 base at V and 6 bases at J, leaving 3 bases unmatched. CDR3 length: 16 amino acids. Germline CDR1 reads LGHDT; CDR2 reads YNNKEL (reference sequence).